The source of this T cell receptor beta chain is a study of T cell responses to AZD1222 COVID-19 vaccine (dated by TCRdb to the early 2020s). At the level of the whole study: AZD1222 recipients given second doses at about 4 weeks or at about 12 weeks were pooled, since spike-specific TCR depth and breadth were not found to differ between the two schedules. A total of about 230 trial participants underwent TCR sequencing, of whom around 200 received two doses of AZD1222 and roughly 25 received two doses of the MenACWY control vaccine. Trial participants were enrolled by age into 18-55, 56-69 and 70-plus year subgroups, with approximately 160, 26 and 62 TCR-sequenced participants respectively. Study-wide conclusions, independent of this receptor: After two AZD1222 doses, spike-specific TCR breadth and depth were significantly higher than at day 0 and than in MenACWY recipients. Participants were mostly white British, with more females than males. The authors suggested clonal diversity may have been underestimated. Nearly half of unique spike-specific TCRs reportedly recognized epitopes outside regions mutated in the B.1.351 and B.1.1.7 variants. The 56-69-year group was small, and its depth increase did not reach significance, likely because of low power. Conclusions about previously exposed vaccinees are limited, since just 5 to 7 AZD1222 recipients were seropositive for SARS-CoV-2 at baseline. Because no day 14 peak-response samples were available, the repertoires could be characterized only after the peak T cell response. The vaccine-associated CD4 TCRs covered the entire spike protein, and the dominant responses fell in regions 160-218 and 743-854.

Comment on this clone: This clone's antigen is unknown. The input lacks base qualities; no much larger clone sits a single base away.

The time point label on this specimen signifies: baseline before first vaccination. The vaccinee samples were drawn from two UK trials, COV001 and COV002, one of which was a single-blind randomized controlled phase 2/3 trial testing AZD1222 (ChAdOx1 nCoV-19) in healthy adults. For TCRbeta chain sequencing, PBMC samples were collected from trial participants at day 0 and at day 28 after the second dose. The CDR3 regions of human TCRbeta chains were analyzed by immunosequencing. The source study handled its data this way. Repertoire TCRs were checked for matches against a reference library of SARS-CoV-2-specific TCRs that had been generated using the MIRA antigen-specificity platform. Breadth was defined as the fraction of unique TCRs that were SARS-CoV-2-associated. Depth was defined as the fraction of total T cells that were SARS-CoV-2-associated. Using the MIRA data, every spike-specific TCR was mapped to the spike region that the TCR reacted to and assigned to either a CD4 or a CD8 class. Log10-transformed breadth and depth values were compared by one-way ANOVA with Sidak's multiple comparisons tests. This is the immuneACCESS table as TCRdb keeps it, with only in-frame sequences that have V and J called. A part of the clones is gone; compared with another copy, unresolved V genes explain less than half, and the rest is unexplained. That table is the source of V, J and clone size, and D and trimming were worked out from the DNA. The sample data list roughly 150,000 clones, and approximately 90% of these were observed just once. Approximately 1.4% of the sample belongs to the ten largest clones.

Including the terminal cysteine and phenylalanine, the CDR3 comprises 12 residues. Only the CDR3 DNA stays, 36 bases, in frame from base 1. V is shortened by 4 bases, J by 6 bases, and the region joining them spans 7 bases. The chain uses TRBV12-3 or TRBV12-4 and TRBJ2-1; no D gene can be assigned with confidence. The sequence was collected from an adult in good health. The source material was peripheral blood, sampled on day 0 of AZD1222 vaccination. The CDR3 reads as follows: CASSSPSNEQFF. The DNA reads TGTGCCAGCAGTTCCCCCTCCAATGAGCAGTTCTTC.